This T cell receptor (beta chain) originates from a study of patients and donors after allogeneic stem cell transplantation. J gave up 4 bases and V 5 bases, and 6 bases lay outside the gene matches. CDR1 is MNHEY, CDR2 SMNVEV, per germline (reference sequence). This CDR3 comprises 15 residues. Via MiXCR, TCRdb re-called the RT-PCR reads, giving one row per CDR3 protein. The sample lists some 200,000 distinct CDR3 sequences; around two fifths were seen once. This chain joins TRBV27 and TRBJ1-5; 9 positions match TRBD1. Sequencing was performed on blood, either unsorted or a sorted T cell fraction (not recorded which). This receptor was obtained from a human donor who was either an allogeneic HSCT recipient or a stem cell or donor lymphocyte infusion donor (not recorded which). It is not recorded whose cells these are; they may come from a transplant donor. For the CDR3, the DNA is TGTGCCAGCAGTAGACAGGGGGAGGGAAATCAGCCCCAGCATTTT. Translating it yields CASSRQGEGNQPQHF.